One T cell receptor (beta chain) is described in this entry. Its antigen remains unknown. This CDR3 region has 17 residues. J was trimmed by 5 bases and V by 4 bases; bases with no gene match: 16. CDR1 is MGHRA and CDR2 is YSYEKL in the germline V gene. These data come from a study of shared clonotypes between healthy human individuals. Across the study: The plates for each donor numbered three CD4 naive, three CD4 memory, two CD8 naive and one CD8 memory.

Points from the study as a whole: Between a handful of donors, naive CD4 clonotypes were shared at a level of about 5%. Larger estimated richness was generally seen in naive subsets than in memory subsets.

Template for every sorted-subset replicate PCR totaled approximately 0.2 ug DNA, 25,000 to 35,000 T cell genomes. Clones were sequenced by immunoSEQ multiplex PCR, and TCRdb holds only the in-frame ones, with some missing. Of about 2.4 million clones listed, more than 85% are singletons. The rearrangement uses TRBV4-1 and TRBJ2-5, with 7 bases fitting TRBD2. The TCR comes from a man younger than 35 in good health. Some clones in this sample may be carry-over from other donors' samples. Specimen: naive CD4+ T cells from PBMCs. Subset given: CD45RA+ positively selected. CDR3 sequence: CASSRLPPGGSGETQYF. DNA of the CDR3: TGCGCCAGCAGCCGGCTCCCCCCGGGCGGGAGCGGGGAGACCCAGTACTTC.